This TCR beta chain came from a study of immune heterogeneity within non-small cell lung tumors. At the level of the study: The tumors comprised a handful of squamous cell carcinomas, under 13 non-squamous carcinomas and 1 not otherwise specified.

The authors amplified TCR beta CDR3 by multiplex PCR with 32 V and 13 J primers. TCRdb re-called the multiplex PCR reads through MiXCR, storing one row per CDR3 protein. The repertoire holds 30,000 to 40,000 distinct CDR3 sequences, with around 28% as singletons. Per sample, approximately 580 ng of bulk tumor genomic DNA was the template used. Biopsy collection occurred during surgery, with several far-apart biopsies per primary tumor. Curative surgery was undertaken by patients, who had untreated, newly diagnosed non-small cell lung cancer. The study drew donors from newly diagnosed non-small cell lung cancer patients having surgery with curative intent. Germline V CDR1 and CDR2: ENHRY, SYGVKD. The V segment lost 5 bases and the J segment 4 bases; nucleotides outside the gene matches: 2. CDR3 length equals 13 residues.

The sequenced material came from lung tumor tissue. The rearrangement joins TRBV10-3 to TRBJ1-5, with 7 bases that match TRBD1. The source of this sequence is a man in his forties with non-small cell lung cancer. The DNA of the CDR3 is TGTGCCATCAGTCAGGGGGTTAATCAGCCCCAGCATTTT. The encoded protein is CAISQGVNQPQHF.